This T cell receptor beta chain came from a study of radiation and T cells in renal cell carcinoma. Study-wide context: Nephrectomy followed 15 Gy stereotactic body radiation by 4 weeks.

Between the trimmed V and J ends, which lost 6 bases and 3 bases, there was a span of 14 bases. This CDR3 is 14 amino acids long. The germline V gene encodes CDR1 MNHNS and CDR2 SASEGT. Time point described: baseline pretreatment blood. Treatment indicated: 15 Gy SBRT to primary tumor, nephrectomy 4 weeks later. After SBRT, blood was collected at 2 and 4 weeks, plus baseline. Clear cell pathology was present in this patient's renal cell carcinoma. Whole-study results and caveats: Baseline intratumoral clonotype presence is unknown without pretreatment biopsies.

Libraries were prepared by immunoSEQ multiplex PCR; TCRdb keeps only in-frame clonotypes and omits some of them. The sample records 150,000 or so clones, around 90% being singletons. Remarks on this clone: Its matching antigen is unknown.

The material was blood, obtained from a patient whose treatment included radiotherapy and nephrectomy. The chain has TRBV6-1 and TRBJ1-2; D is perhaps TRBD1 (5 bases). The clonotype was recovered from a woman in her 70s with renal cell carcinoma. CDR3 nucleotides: TGTGCCAGCAGCGGGACTTCCCTTCACTATGGCTACACCTTC. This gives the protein CASSGTSLHYGYTF.